The 20 T cell receptor beta chains below come from one sample, sequenced in a study of technical replicates of blood from a few donors. Profiled with immunoSEQ multiplex PCR; TCRdb holds only in-frame clones, not every one. The sample gives roughly 69,000 clones, 95% to 98% of which show up once; approximately 0.3% is in the top ten. What was sequenced was T cells isolated from PBMCs. Receptors originate from a human donor in good health.

The chain has TRBV28 and TRBJ2-5; 7 bases are a match to TRBD2. Germline CDR1 and CDR2: MDHEN and SYDVKM. Losses at the gene ends were 2 bases for V and 9 bases for J; bases not matched to a gene: 3. CDR3 length equals 12 residues. CDR3: CASSLGGVSQYF. DNA for the CDR3: TGTGCCAGCAGTTTAGGGGGGGTGTCCCAGTACTTC.

The chain employs TRBV7-6 and TRBJ2-1, with no clear D. V lost 4 bases and J lost 2, with 15 bases in between. CDR3 length: 16 residues. Per germline, CDR1 SGHVS and CDR2 FNYEAQ. The CDR3 reads CASSSTPPTTYNEQFF. The DNA of the CDR3 is TGTGCCAGCAGCTCGACTCCCCCTACCACCTACAATGAGCAGTTCTTC.

The chain combines TRBV2 with TRBJ2-3; D gene uncertain. The CDR3 runs to 11 residues. CDR1 and CDR2 (germline): SNHLY, FYNNEI. Trimming removed 6 bases at V and 2 bases at J, with 3 bases between. CDR3 nucleotides: TGTGCCAGCAGCCTCACAGATACGCAGTATTTT. This codes for CASSLTDTQYF.

The V call is TRBV4-3, the J call TRBJ1-5, with 9 positions matching TRBD1. The J segment lost 6 bases and the V segment lost 3 bases, leaving 6 bases of the junction unmatched. This CDR3 has 15 residues. In germline, CDR1 is LGHNA, CDR2 YSLEER. This CDR3 is CASSQDRGTSQPQHF. CDR3 nucleotide sequence: TGCGCCAGCAGCCAGGACAGGGGTACAAGTCAGCCCCAGCATTTT.

This rearrangement joins TRBV7-9 to TRBJ1-1; D uncertain. Trimming cost V 5 bases and J 0 bases, with 13 bases left between them. The CDR3 has 15 amino acids. The V gene's germline CDR1 is SEHNR and CDR2 FQNEAQ (reference sequence). The CDR3: CASSPREKMNTEAFF. CDR3 sequence (DNA): TGTGCCAGCAGCCCCCGGGAGAAGATGAACACTGAAGCTTTCTTT.

The rearrangement joins TRBV2 to TRBJ2-3; D possibly corresponds to TRBD1 (5 bases). CDR1 SNHLY and CDR2 FYNNEI come from the germline V gene. Deletions cut 7 bases from V and 1 base from J, with 12 bases between. This CDR3 region has 14 residues. CDR3 in DNA: TGTGCCAGCAACCGACAGCCCGGCACAGATACGCAGTATTTT. Translated, it gives CASNRQPGTDTQYF.

CDR3 sequence: CASSEFPQANYGYTF. DNA of the CDR3: TGTGCCAGCAGTGAATTTCCCCAGGCTAACTATGGCTACACCTTC. The chain recombines TRBV6-1 with TRBJ1-2; D remains unclear. This CDR3 region has 15 residues. V was clipped by 2 bases and J by 0 bases, with 10 bases between them. CDR1 is MNHNS and CDR2 is SASEGT in the germline V gene.

The V call is TRBV28, the J call TRBJ2-2; 9 positions match TRBD1. Germline-derived CDR1 and CDR2 are MDHEN and SYDVKM. The CDR3 is 15 residues long. With V trimmed by 5 bases and J by 0 bases, 1 base remained unmatched. This chain's CDR3 is CASSGTGTNTGELFF. The CDR3 nucleotides are TGTGCCAGCAGTGGGACAGGGACGAACACCGGGGAGCTGTTTTTT.

The chain couples TRBV30 to TRBJ1-4; D gene unclear. This CDR3 is 13 amino acids long. Germline V CDR1 and CDR2: GTSNPN, SVGIG (reference sequence). V was shortened by 4 bases and J by 3 bases, with 9 bases between the two germline ends. CDR3 protein: CAWTGGANEKLFF. The CDR3 nucleotides are TGTGCCTGGACTGGTGGAGCTAATGAAAAACTGTTTTTT.

The J gene is TRBJ2-7, the V gene TRBV6-1; a possible D gene is TRBD1 (5 bases). CDR3 length equals 15 residues. The ends were cut back, 1 base at V and 2 bases at J, with 12 bases in the middle. The germline V gene has CDR1 MNHNS and CDR2 SASEGT. The CDR3 here is CASSEGEDIAYEQYF. As DNA, the CDR3 is TGTGCCAGCAGTGAAGGAGAGGACATCGCCTACGAGCAGTACTTC.

The gene calls are TRBV6-5 and TRBJ2-7, with D hard to call. Between the trimmed V and J ends, which lost 0 bases and 5 bases, there was a span of 14 bases. CDR3 size: 15 residues. Germline CDR1 is MNHEY and CDR2 is SVGAGI. The CDR3 bases are TGTGCCAGCAGTTACTCGAGGCCGCTAGTAGACGAGCAGTACTTC. This encodes CASSYSRPLVDEQYF.

In DNA, the CDR3 is TGTGCCAGCAGCCAACTAGGGCTCGAGCAGTACTTC. Amino acids: CASSQLGLEQYF. The chain combines TRBV11-3 with TRBJ2-7; possible D gene TRBD2, 5 bases. The CDR3 has 12 residues. Germline CDR1 is SGHNT and CDR2 is YENEEA. V was shortened by 5 bases and J by 6 bases, with 11 bases between the two germline ends.

This clone was seen just once. CDR3 in DNA: TGCGCCAGCAGCCAAGGATTAGCGGCGCCTTACAATGAGCAGTTCTTC. Protein sequence: CASSQGLAAPYNEQFF. V is TRBV4-3 and J is TRBJ2-1; D perhaps matches TRBD2 (6 bases). The V and J ends lost 1 base and 4 bases respectively, with 14 bases between them. The CDR3 extends over 16 amino acids. Per the germline V gene, CDR1 is LGHNA and CDR2 is YSLEER.

The genes are TRBV30 and TRBJ1-5; 8 nucleotides match TRBD1. This CDR3 contains 16 residues. Looked up from germline, CDR1 is GTSNPN and CDR2 is SVGIG (reference sequence). V lost 0 bases to trimming and J lost 4 bases; unmatched junction nucleotides: 8. The CDR3 sequence: CAWSVRGRGRNQPQHF. CDR3 bases: TGTGCCTGGAGTGTACGGGGCAGGGGGCGAAATCAGCCCCAGCATTTT.

V gene TRBV6-1 combines with J gene TRBJ2-1, with D perhaps TRBD2 (6 bases). V gave up 7 bases and J gave up 4 bases, with 11 bases separating them. This CDR3 spans 13 amino acids. Germline CDR1 MNHNS, CDR2 SASEGT. The CDR3 region has the DNA TGTGCCAGCACTGGGACTCTTTACAATGAGCAGTTCTTC. Translation gives CASTGTLYNEQFF.

The chain recombines TRBV7-9 with TRBJ1-2; D is perhaps TRBD1 (5 bases). The germline V and J ends were trimmed by 4 bases and 3 bases, with 15 bases remaining between them. The CDR3 extends over 15 amino acids. The germline V gene encodes CDR1 SEHNR and CDR2 FQNEAQ (reference sequence). CDR3 loop: CASSSVPRGYYGYTF. CDR3 nucleotide sequence: TGTGCCAGCAGCTCGGTGCCCCGGGGGTACTATGGCTACACCTTC.

V usage is TRBV27 and J usage is TRBJ1-2; D might be TRBD1 (6 bases). Looked up from germline, CDR1 is MNHEY and CDR2 is SMNVEV (reference sequence). The V end was cut by 6 bases, the J end by 7 bases, with 12 bases between. The CDR3 is made up of 12 amino acids. CDR3 sequence (DNA): TGTGCCAGCAGCCAACAGGGATTTGGCTACACCTTC. Its translation is CASSQQGFGYTF.

The chain has TRBV7-3 and TRBJ2-3; D possibly corresponds to TRBD2 (5 bases). CDR1 is SGHTA, CDR2 FQGTGA, per germline. This CDR3 is built from 15 residues. Trimming removed 2 bases at V and 4 bases at J, with 13 bases between. The CDR3 here is CASSLFSGNSDTQYF. The CDR3 nucleotides read TGTGCCAGCAGCTTATTCTCGGGGAATTCAGATACGCAGTATTTT. The full variable domain, rest sourced from reference TRBV7-3 and TRBJ2-3, is GAGVSQTPSNKVTEKGKYVELRCDPISGHTALYWYRQSLGQGPEFLIYFQGTGAADDSGLPNDRFFAVRPEGSVSTLKIQRTERGDSAVYLCASSLFSGNSDTQYFGPGTRLTVL.

This clone has only one observation. The chain uses TRBV4-3 and TRBJ1-2; 8 bases map to TRBD1. The V segment lost 0 bases and the J segment 5 bases; nucleotides outside the gene matches: 5. Germline lookup yields CDR1 LGHNA and CDR2 YSLEER. The CDR3 covers 15 residues. The CDR3 region is CASSQDRTGRYGYTF. The CDR3 DNA reads TGCGCCAGCAGCCAAGATCGGACAGGGCGGTATGGCTACACCTTC.

This sequence joins TRBV7-9 and TRBJ2-2; maybe TRBD2 (5 bases). The CDR3 extends over 16 amino acids. Between the trimmed V and J ends, which lost 3 bases and 1 base, there was a span of 12 bases. Per the germline V gene, CDR1 is SEHNR and CDR2 is FQNEAQ (reference sequence). The CDR3 here is CASSLQASGNTGELFF. The CDR3 DNA sequence: TGTGCCAGCAGCTTGCAGGCCAGCGGGAACACCGGGGAGCTGTTTTTT.